This passage covers 3 T cell receptor beta chains from one sample sequenced in a study of blood T cell repertoires in COVID-19. Libraries were prepared by immunoSEQ multiplex PCR; TCRdb keeps only in-frame clonotypes and omits some of them. Of fewer than 300,000 clones in the sample, roughly 80% were seen once. The sequencing input was peripheral blood. Receptor source: a person between 65 and 80 years old with COVID-19, enrolled during active disease.

This chain links TRBV3-1 (or the pseudogene TRBV3-2) with TRBJ2-2, with 16 bases matching TRBD2. This CDR3 is 19 amino acids long. The V gene's germline CDR1 is LGHDT and CDR2 YNNKEL (reference sequence). The V and J ends lost 5 bases and 3 bases, in that order; junction bases with no gene match: 9. The CDR3 coding sequence is TGTGCCAGCAGCAAAATGGGACTAGCGGGGGGGCCCGACACCGGGGAGCTGTTTTTT. Amino acid sequence: CASSKMGLAGGPDTGELFF.

This chain's CDR3 is CAWSPGDGPQHF. The DNA of the CDR3 is TGTGCCTGGAGTCCAGGGGATGGGCCCCAGCATTTT. The rearrangement links TRBV30 to TRBJ1-5; a weak D match, TRBD1 (6 bases). The CDR3 sequence is 12 residues long. The germline V gene encodes CDR1 GTSNPN and CDR2 SVGIG (reference sequence). With 2 bases removed from V and 9 bases from J, the gap between germline ends came to 11 bases.

This rearrangement joins TRBV5-1 to TRBJ2-7; tentatively, D is TRBD2 (5 bases). V lost 0 bases and J 3 bases, leaving 10 bases between the germline ends. Germline V gene data show CDR1 as SGHRS and CDR2 as YFSETQ. The CDR3 is 14 amino acids. CDR3 sequence (DNA): TGCGCCAGCAGCTTGGAACCGGGATACTACGAGCAGTACTTC. It codes for CASSLEPGYYEQYF.